The 5 T cell receptor beta chains below were found in one sample sequenced in a study of cytomegalovirus exposure and HLA in healthy donors. It was with 60 Vbeta and 13 Jbeta primers that the PCR ran. This table comes from immunoSEQ multiplex PCR, and its TCRdb copy is limited to in-frame clones, with some not included. The sample includes approximately 210,000 clones, 79% of them seen just once. The sequencing input was PBMCs. Receptors originate from a girl between 10 and 17 years old in good health and CMV-seropositive.

The J gene is TRBJ2-2, the V gene TRBV9, with D possibly being TRBD2 (7 bases). This CDR3 has 17 residues. Between the trimmed V and J ends, which lost 0 bases and 4 bases, there was a span of 16 bases. Per the germline V gene, CDR1 is SGDLS and CDR2 is YYNGEE. This chain's CDR3 is CASSVGRGGIFTGELFF. CDR3 in DNA: TGTGCCAGCAGCGTAGGGAGGGGGGGGATCTTCACCGGGGAGCTGTTTTTT.

About this clone itself: Mismatch with germline at one junction end may stem from a read error. The chain combines TRBV2 with TRBJ2-2; 7 positions agree with TRBD1. Germline V lookup: CDR1 SNHLY, CDR2 FYNNEI. This CDR3 comprises 16 residues. CDR3 bases: TGTGCCAGCAGTGAGCTGACAGGGACGATTCACCGGGGAGCTGTTTTT. Translation gives CASSELTGTIHRGAVF.

This chain joins TRBV4-3 and TRBJ2-1; 10 nucleotides agree with TRBD2. J was trimmed by 12 bases and V by 0 bases; bases with no gene match: 8. Germline V gives CDR1 LGHNA, CDR2 YSLEER. The CDR3 extends over 15 amino acids. Here the CDR3 DNA reads TGCGCCAGCAGCCAAGACCAGCTAGCGGGGGCTGGGCAGTTCTTC. Translation: CASSQDQLAGAGQFF.

This clone has a handful of counts. The chain uses TRBV9 and TRBJ2-7; 7 nucleotides match TRBD1. The CDR3 has 15 amino acids. The germline V gene has CDR1 SGDLS and CDR2 YYNGEE. The V segment lost 2 bases and the J segment 5 bases; nucleotides outside the gene matches: 10. The CDR3 DNA sequence: TGTGCCAGCAGCGTCAGGGGACAGCCTGTCGACGAGCAGTACTTC. It codes for CASSVRGQPVDEQYF.

J is TRBJ2-3 and V is TRBV11-3; 11 bases align to TRBD1. The CDR3 has 15 amino acids. V dropped 3 bases and J dropped 3; count of bases not matched to a gene: 2. Germline-derived CDR1 and CDR2 are SGHNT and YENEEA. The CDR3 protein is CASSFGQGATDTQYF. The CDR3 coding sequence is TGTGCCAGCAGCTTTGGACAGGGGGCGACAGATACGCAGTATTTT.